These 18 T cell receptor beta chains were all obtained from the same sample, sequenced in a study of regulatory T cells. Regarding the study as a whole: Hydrophobic residues at CDR3 positions 6 and 7 were enriched in conventional CD4+ T cells of CD3G-deficient patients.

Primers: 52 TRBV forward and 13 TRBJ reverse. The method was immunoSEQ multiplex PCR; TCRdb's version includes in-frame clones alone and lacks a portion of them. The data hold 32,000 or so clones, with about 90% observed a single time. Their cognate antigens are unknown. The sequenced sample consisted of conventional CD4+ T cells sorted from blood. The receptor source for this set is a person under 35 with CD3G deficiency.

The V gene is TRBV27, the J gene TRBJ2-5; 7 nucleotides match TRBD2. The V gene's germline CDR1 is MNHEY and CDR2 SMNVEV (reference sequence). V lost 5 bases and J lost 5; bases outside the gene matches: 5. The CDR3 length is 13 residues. CDR3 sequence (DNA): TGTGCCAGCAGTCCTTACGGGGGGGAGACCCAGTACTTC. Its protein product is CASSPYGGETQYF.

This chain links TRBV6-1 with TRBJ1-1, with D unresolved. Germline V lookup: CDR1 MNHNS, CDR2 SASEGT. The CDR3 totals 13 residues. V was cut by 4 bases and J by 4 bases, with 10 bases left in between. CDR3 in amino acids: CASSAEWGTEAFF. In DNA form, the CDR3 reads TGTGCCAGCAGTGCCGAGTGGGGCACTGAAGCTTTCTTT.

The V and J genes are TRBV6-5 and TRBJ1-1; D might be TRBD1 (5 bases). V lost 6 bases to trimming and J lost 4 bases, with 15 bases between them. The CDR3 length is 14 residues. Germline CDR1 is MNHEY and CDR2 is SVGAGI. The DNA of the CDR3 is TGTGCCAGCAGATGGATCGCAGGGATCACTGAAGCTTTCTTT. Translating gives CASRWIAGITEAFF.

V and J are TRBV28 and TRBJ2-1; D is undetermined. Between the trimmed V and J ends, which lost 4 bases and 2 bases, there was a span of 12 bases. Per germline, CDR1 MDHEN and CDR2 SYDVKM. This CDR3 has 15 amino acids. CDR3 nucleotides: TGTGCCAGCAGTTCCTACCGGTTCCCCTACAATGAGCAGTTCTTC. Its translation is CASSSYRFPYNEQFF.

This chain links TRBV5-1 with TRBJ2-6; either TRBD1 or TRBD2 may supply D (5 bases each). CDR1 and CDR2 (germline): SGHRS, YFSETQ. This CDR3 spans 15 amino acids. Trimming shortened V by 2 bases and J by 4 bases, and 10 bases separated the two germline ends. The CDR3 region is CASSFAGTGANVLTF. The CDR3 DNA sequence: TGCGCCAGCAGCTTCGCAGGGACGGGGGCCAACGTCCTGACTTTC.

This sequence joins TRBV6-1 and TRBJ2-7; D tentatively reads TRBD1 or TRBD2 (5 bases each). This CDR3 spans 14 amino acids. V lost 6 bases and J 6 bases, leaving 18 bases between the germline ends. Germline CDR1 MNHNS, CDR2 SASEGT. The CDR3 coding sequence is TGTGCCAGCAGGAGGGGCCCAGGGTCGGGCGAGCAGTACTTC. Its protein is CASRRGPGSGEQYF.

This sequence joins TRBV6-1 and TRBJ2-7; TRBD1 agrees at 7 bases. This CDR3 is built from 14 residues. Germline V gene lookup returns CDR1 MNHNS and CDR2 SASEGT. V shed 3 bases and J 5 bases; nucleotides not matched to a gene: 7. DNA of the CDR3: TGTGCCAGCAGTGACCGACAGGGTCGCGACGAGCAGTACTTC. It is translated as CASSDRQGRDEQYF.

V usage is TRBV11-2 and J usage is TRBJ2-1; 8 nucleotides line up with TRBD2. The V segment lost 2 bases and the J segment 0 bases; nucleotides outside the gene matches: 6. CDR1 and CDR2 (germline): SGHAT, FQNNGV. The CDR3 has 17 amino acids. As DNA, the CDR3 is TGTGCCAGCAGCTTAAGATCCAGCGGGGGCTCCTACAATGAGCAGTTCTTC. It specifies CASSLRSSGGSYNEQFF. Using reference TRBV11-2 and TRBJ2-1 for the parts outside the CDR3, the full variable domain is EAGVAQSPRYKIIEKRQSVAFWCNPISGHATLYWYQQILGQGPKLLIQFQNNGVVDDSQLPKDRFSAERLKGVDSTLKIQPAKLEDSAVYLCASSLRSSGGSYNEQFFGPGTRLTVL.

The chain is built from TRBV6-1 and TRBJ2-1; 7 bases are a match to TRBD2. V shed 7 bases and J 8 bases; nucleotides not matched to a gene: 5. This CDR3 is 12 amino acids long. Germline loops: CDR1 MNHNS, CDR2 SASEGT. DNA for the CDR3: TGTGCCAGCAAGCGGGATTGGCATGAGCAGTTCTTC. Its translation: CASKRDWHEQFF.

The gene calls are TRBV5-1 and TRBJ2-5, with D unclear. The length of the CDR3 is 13 residues. Trimming took off 2 bases at V and 2 bases at J, with 7 bases between the two ends. Germline V gene data show CDR1 as SGHRS and CDR2 as YFSETQ. CDR3 DNA sequence: TGCGCCAGCAGCTTAGGTGTTCAAGAGACCCAGTACTTC. Residues: CASSLGVQETQYF.

The chain combines TRBV5-1 with TRBJ2-1; 8 bases fit TRBD2. Trimming at V came to 1 base and at J to 6 bases, leaving 6 bases not matched to a gene. CDR3 length equals 15 residues. Germline loops: CDR1 SGHRS, CDR2 YFSETQ. DNA for the CDR3: TGCGCCAGCAGCTTGAGCGGGAGAGCCGGCAATGAGCAGTTCTTC. It yields the protein CASSLSGRAGNEQFF.

This rearrangement joins TRBV7-6 to TRBJ2-2; possible D gene TRBD2, 5 bases. This CDR3 region has 17 residues. V was trimmed by 8 bases and J by 0 bases, leaving 19 bases between them. Per the germline V gene, CDR1 is SGHVS and CDR2 is FNYEAQ. CDR3 bases: TGTGCCAGCCGGCGCCGGGGTGGAGGCTCGAACACCGGGGAGCTGTTTTTT. Translated: CASRRRGGGSNTGELFF.

The chain joins TRBV19 to TRBJ2-2; 11 nucleotides match TRBD1. This CDR3 has 17 residues. J gave up 2 bases and V 5 bases, and 7 bases lay outside the gene matches. The germline gives CDR1 LNHDA, CDR2 SQIVND (reference sequence). The CDR3 spells CASSPRTGGSNTGELFF. CDR3 in DNA: TGTGCCAGTAGTCCCCGGACAGGGGGCAGTAACACCGGGGAGCTGTTTTTT.

This chain links TRBV19 with TRBJ1-2, with TRBD1 matching 8 bases. CDR3 length: 15 amino acids. Germline CDR1 LNHDA, CDR2 SQIVND (reference sequence). V lost 7 bases and J lost 3; bases outside the gene matches: 10. The CDR3 sequence: CASTPDRGRDYGYTF. DNA for the CDR3: TGTGCCAGTACCCCCGACAGGGGAAGGGACTATGGCTACACCTTC.

In the case of this clone: This sample includes further DNA sequences coding for the same CDR3. This chain joins TRBV28 and TRBJ2-1, with 11 bases aligning to TRBD2. The CDR3 spans 15 residues. Germline CDR1 MDHEN, CDR2 SYDVKM. V lost 2 bases, J lost 7 bases, and 4 bases stayed unmatched. The CDR3 is CASSLGLAGGNEQFF. Written as DNA, the CDR3 is TGTGCCAGCAGTTTAGGACTAGCGGGCGGGAATGAGCAGTTCTTC.

The V call is TRBV10-1, the J call TRBJ2-1, with D possibly matching TRBD2 (7 bases). V lost 7 bases, J lost 3 bases, and 13 bases lay in between. This CDR3 region has 14 residues. Germline loops: CDR1 WNHNN, CDR2 SYGVQD (reference sequence). The CDR3 protein is CASKGGGNYNEQFF. DNA of the CDR3: TGCGCCAGCAAAGGGGGGGGTAACTACAATGAGCAGTTCTTC.

The chain employs TRBV7-9 and TRBJ2-2, with D unresolved. V lost 6 bases to trimming and J lost 3 bases, with 2 bases between them. Per the germline V gene, CDR1 is SEHNR and CDR2 is FQNEAQ (reference sequence). This CDR3 has 11 residues. Here the CDR3 reads CASRYTGELFF. The CDR3, as DNA: TGTGCCAGCAGGTACACCGGGGAGCTGTTTTTT.

The chain is built from TRBV5-1 and TRBJ2-7; unclear D gene. Germline V lookup: CDR1 SGHRS, CDR2 YFSETQ. Deletions cut 0 bases from V and 2 bases from J, with 9 bases between. The CDR3 extends over 14 amino acids. The CDR3 DNA sequence: TGCGCCAGCAGCTTGGGACCTACCGCCTACGAGCAGTACTTC. Protein: CASSLGPTAYEQYF. Looking up the rest from reference TRBV5-1 and TRBJ2-7 gives the full variable domain: KAGVTQTPRYLIKTRGQQVTLSCSPISGHRSVSWYQQTPGQGLQFLFEYFSETQRNKGNFPGRFSGRQFSNSRSEMNVSTLELGDSALYLCASSLGPTAYEQYFGPGTRLTVT.